Described below is a single TCR beta chain sequence and its context. One junction end disagrees with the germline gene, perhaps due to a read error. The sample is drawn from a study of blood T cell repertoires in COVID-19. In the study overall: Italy, Spain and the United States were the sources of the convalescent and acute COVID-19 samples.

Sequencing used immunoSEQ multiplex PCR; TCRdb keeps in-frame clones, though not all of them. The profile covers 170,000 or so clones, with 80% to 85% appearing a single time and about 14% taken by the ten largest. This CDR3 comprises 13 residues. Germline CDR1 and CDR2: MNHEY and SVGEGT. The chain has TRBV6-2 or TRBV6-3 and TRBJ2-5; TRBD2 matches at 15 bases. The receptor comes from a man aged 18 to 30 with active or convalescent COVID-19. The sequencing sample was made of peripheral blood. CDR3 amino acids: CASSSRTSGGVDF. CDR3 nucleotide sequence: TGTGCCAGCAGTTCCCGGACTAGCGGGGGGGTCGACTTC.